The rows below give T cell receptor beta chains drawn from one sample of a study of T cell therapy after organ transplantation. What these receptors recognize is not known. Clones were read by immunoSEQ multiplex PCR, and TCRdb kept only the in-frame ones, dropping some. Of approximately 20,000 clones listed, roughly four fifths are singletons. Sequencing was performed on CD8+ T cells from blood, taken after autologous CMV-specific T cell therapy. The receptors here all came from a human patient who had received a solid organ transplant and had CMV disease. The graft donor may have contributed some T cells. CDR3s include the opening cysteine and the closing phenylalanine or tryptophan. A D gene is named only where the DNA matches it firmly. Not all rows give a size; the values are once, few, many and, for expanded clones, a class.

>TRBV10-2|NA|NA|TRBJ1-5
TGCGCCAGCAGTGAGTCCTATCAGCCCCAGCATTTT
CASSESYQPQHF
>TRBV11-2|NA|TRBD1|TRBJ1-4
TGTGCCAGCAGGCTAGGGGCGGACAGGGTCCTTTTTAATGAAAAACTGTTTTTT
CASRLGADRVLFNEKLFF
>TRBV9|once|TRBD2|TRBJ2-3
TGTGCCAGCAGCGACGAGGGACTAGCGGGAGTTGATACGCAGTATTTT
CASSDEGLAGVDTQYF
>TRBV13|medium-sized|NA|TRBJ1-2
TGTGCCAGCAGCTTAAGCCCTGGACCCCGTGGGGGCTACACCTTC
CASSLSPGPRGGYTF
>TRBV10-1|few|TRBD2|TRBJ2-3
TGCGCCAGCAGTGAGTCGGGACTAGCGGGAGATATAGATACGCAGTATTTT
CASSESGLAGDIDTQYF
>TRBV30|NA|NA|TRBJ2-6
TGTGCCTGGAGTTGGGGGGCCAACGTCCTGACTTTC
CAWSWGANVLTF
>TRBV5-6|NA|NA|TRBJ1-2
TGTGCCAGCAGCCACCCGGGTGATGGCTACACCTTC
CASSHPGDGYTF
>TRBV5-8|NA|NA|TRBJ2-5
TGTGCCAGCAGCACCGGGGAGACCCAGTACTTC
CASSTGETQYF
>TRBV11-3|few|TRBD2|TRBJ2-1
TGTGCCAGCAGCGACCAGCGGGGGGGCTACAATGAGCAGTTCTTC
CASSDQRGGYNEQFF
>TRBV30|NA|NA|TRBJ2-6
TGTGCCTGGCAGGACGGTAGCCCTGGGGCCAACGTCCTGACTTTC
CAWQDGSPGANVLTF
>TRBV5-8|NA|TRBD1|TRBJ1-3
TGTGCCAGCAGCGAAGGGGGCGCTGGAAACACCATATATTTT
CASSEGGAGNTIYF
>TRBV7-6|NA|NA|TRBJ1-1
TGTGCCAGCAGCAACACCGGGGGGTCGAACACTGAAGCTTTCTTT
CASSNTGGSNTEAFF
>TRBV6-5|NA|TRBD2|TRBJ2-7
TGTGCCAGCAGTCCCGGGGGGTTTCACTACGAGCAGTACTTC
CASSPGGFHYEQYF
>TRBV27|NA|NA|TRBJ2-3
TGTGCCAGCAGTTTTGGGAACAGGGTGAGGACAGATACGCAGTATTTT
CASSFGNRVRTDTQYF
>TRBV6-5|NA|TRBD1|TRBJ1-2
TGTGCCAGCGGAACCACAGGGGGCGCTTATGGCTACACCTTC
CASGTTGGAYGYTF
>TRBV9|NA|NA|TRBJ1-1
TGTGCCAGCAGCGTGGGGTCTGGGAGCTTCACTGAAGCTTTCTTT
CASSVGSGSFTEAFF
>TRBV9|NA|NA|TRBJ2-2
TGTGCCAGCAGTACAGGGAACACCGGGGAGCTGTTTTTT
CASSTGNTGELFF
>TRBV11-3|NA|NA|TRBJ2-7
TGTGCCAGCAGCTCCAATGCGGGGCGTTACGAGCAGTACTTC
CASSSNAGRYEQYF
>TRBV7-2|NA|TRBD2|TRBJ2-1
TGTGCCAGCAGCCTGAAGGGACTAGCCTCAAATGAGCAGTTCTTC
CASSLKGLASNEQFF
>TRBV7-9|NA|NA|TRBJ2-6
TGTGCCAGCAGCTTAGCGTGGGCCGGCATTCTGGGGGCCAACGTCCTGACTTTC
CASSLAWAGILGANVLTF
>TRBV5-6|NA|NA|TRBJ2-1
TGTGCCAGCTCCCTCGGGGCGGTCGGGTACAATGAGCAGTTCTTC
CASSLGAVGYNEQFF